The subject of this entry is one T cell receptor beta chain. The J segment lost 6 bases and the V segment lost 3 bases, leaving 2 bases of the junction unmatched. The CDR3 runs 12 residues. Germline V lookup: CDR1 SGHRS, CDR2 YFSETQ. The data belong to a study of blood T cell repertoires in COVID-19. Study context: Spain, Italy and the United States supplied samples that represented acute and convalescent COVID-19. PBMCs, B-cell-depleted T cells, or T cells were the source of the cDNA or gDNA that made up the material.

Original data processing: Estimates of nucleated cell counts were drawn from the amplification of reference gene primers. Here immunoSEQ multiplex PCR was the method, and the copy in TCRdb shows in-frame clones only, minus some. For V, J and clone size, that table is used; D and trimming come from the DNA. The table lists around 83,000 clones, 80% to 90% of them singletons. This TCR was recovered from a man aged 70-80 years with active or convalescent COVID-19. The chain employs TRBV5-1 and TRBJ1-2, with 7 bases fitting TRBD1. The sample consisted of peripheral blood. As DNA, the CDR3 is TGCGCCAGCAGCTGGGACAGCCATGGCTACACCTTC. It encodes CASSWDSHGYTF.